Presented here are 17 T cell receptor beta chains from one specimen sequenced in a study of tumor T cells in aggressive B-cell lymphoma. Data came from immunoSEQ multiplex PCR; TCRdb stores just in-frame clones and leaves some out. In the table there are about 180 clones, 91% of which are singletons. The sequenced sample consisted of tumor tissue. The receptor source for this set is an adult with diffuse large B cell lymphoma.

The genes are TRBV10-3 and TRBJ2-5; 9 bases match TRBD2. V shed 4 bases and J 2 bases; nucleotides not matched to a gene: 8. There are 16 residues in the CDR3. CDR1 ENHRY and CDR2 SYGVKD come from the germline V gene. CDR3 in amino acids: CAISVSLAGRQETQYF. Written as DNA, the CDR3 is TGTGCCATCAGTGTTTCGCTAGCGGGGAGGCAAGAGACCCAGTACTTC.

The CDR3 loop is CASSISSFYSNQPQHF. CDR3 DNA: TGTGCCAGTAGTATCTCTTCGTTCTATAGCAATCAGCCCCAGCATTTT. The chain has TRBV19 and TRBJ1-5; D uncertain. Per the germline V gene, CDR1 is LNHDA and CDR2 is SQIVND (reference sequence). V was cut by 3 bases and J by 0 bases, with 12 bases left in between. This CDR3 is built from 16 residues.

This chain links TRBV2 with TRBJ1-2, with D perhaps matching TRBD1 (6 bases). V lost 8 bases and J lost 3, with 10 bases in between. CDR1 SNHLY and CDR2 FYNNEI come from the germline V gene. CDR3 length equals 12 residues. The CDR3 is CASGQGYYGYTF. CDR3 in DNA: TGTGCCAGCGGCCAGGGGTACTATGGCTACACCTTC.

The CDR3 region is CASSIGDRSGYTF. In DNA, the CDR3 is TGTGCCAGTAGTATAGGGGACAGAAGTGGCTACACCTTC. The V and J genes are TRBV19 and TRBJ1-2, with 7 bases lining up with TRBD1. Germline V gene sequence: CDR1 LNHDA, CDR2 SQIVND (reference sequence). The ends lost 1 base at V and 7 bases at J; junction bases unmatched: 3. The CDR3 loop spans 13 amino acids.

The rearrangement joins TRBV5-1 to TRBJ2-7, with D perhaps TRBD2 (6 bases). The CDR3 has 15 residues. CDR1 is SGHRS and CDR2 is YFSETQ in the germline V gene. The V gene lost 0 bases and the J gene lost 0 bases, with 10 bases spanning the gap. CDR3 residues: CASSLEWGDSYEQYF. The CDR3 DNA reads TGCGCCAGCAGCTTGGAATGGGGGGACTCCTACGAGCAGTACTTC.

The chain links TRBV5-1 to TRBJ1-2, with 7 bases fitting TRBD1. The length of the CDR3 is 14 residues. Trimming took 5 bases from V and 2 from J; bases not matched to a gene: 6. Per the germline V gene, CDR1 is SGHRS and CDR2 is YFSETQ. DNA of the CDR3: TGCGCCAGCAGTACAGGGGTCGGGAACTATGGCTACACCTTC. Protein sequence: CASSTGVGNYGYTF.

Regarding this clone: The identical CDR3 is also encoded by other nucleotide sequences in the sample. The rearrangement uses TRBV15 and TRBJ1-5; D perhaps matches TRBD1 (6 bases). Germline CDR1 and CDR2: LNHNV and YYDKDF (reference sequence). V lost 4 bases and J lost 1, with 8 bases in between. This CDR3 has 14 residues. CDR3 in amino acids: CATSMDRSNQPQHF. The CDR3 coding sequence is TGTGCCACCAGCATGGACAGAAGCAATCAGCCCCAGCATTTT.

The chain recombines TRBV7-9 with TRBJ1-2; D not certain. This CDR3 has 12 residues. From germline, CDR1 is SEHNR and CDR2 FQNEAQ (reference sequence). The V end lost 1 base, the J end lost 6 bases, and 6 bases lay between the germline ends. This CDR3 is CASSLGGNGYTF. The CDR3 nucleotides are TGTGCCAGCAGCTTAGGAGGGAATGGCTACACCTTC.

V gene TRBV5-6 combines with J gene TRBJ2-5, with 7 bases aligning to TRBD1. Germline assignment: CDR1 SGHDT and CDR2 YYEEEE. V lost 4 bases, J lost 5 bases, and 5 bases stayed unmatched. The CDR3 spans 13 residues. CDR3 DNA sequence: TGTGCCAGCAGCGTCGACAGGGCCGAGACCCAGTACTTC. It specifies CASSVDRAETQYF.

The sample holds one count of this clone. V usage is TRBV30 and J usage is TRBJ2-2; tentative D call: TRBD2 (6 bases). Trimming stripped 1 base from V and 5 bases from J, with 20 bases between. This CDR3 region has 17 residues. The germline CDR1 and CDR2 sequences are GTSNPN and SVGIG (reference sequence). Written as DNA, the CDR3 is TGTGCCTGGAGTGAACAGGAGGGACTCCTAATAACCGGGGAGCTGTTTTTT. It specifies CAWSEQEGLLITGELFF.

This clone was counted only a few times. This chain links TRBV5-6 with TRBJ1-2, with a possible D match to TRBD1 (6 bases). Germline V lookup: CDR1 SGHDT, CDR2 YYEEEE. V was trimmed by 0 bases and J by 1 base, leaving 10 bases between them. The CDR3 is 15 residues long. The DNA for the CDR3 is TGTGCCAGCAGCTTGGGACAGGTCAATAACTATGGCTACACCTTC. Protein: CASSLGQVNNYGYTF.

The chain employs TRBV6-5 and TRBJ2-4, with D hard to call. Per the germline V gene, CDR1 is MNHEY and CDR2 is SVGAGI. The CDR3 length is 14 residues. The V and J ends lost 6 bases and 0 bases respectively, with 9 bases between them. Here the CDR3 reads CASSSLLAKNIQYF. The DNA of the CDR3 is TGTGCCAGCAGCTCTCTGTTAGCCAAAAACATTCAGTACTTC.

This clone is a singleton in its sample. The chain combines TRBV4-3 with TRBJ1-1; D uncertain. Germline-derived CDR1 and CDR2 are LGHNA and YSLEER. CDR3 length: 15 residues. With 1 base removed from V and 6 bases from J, the gap between germline ends came to 15 bases. This CDR3 is CASSQVLGGDAEAFF. The CDR3, as DNA: TGCGCCAGCAGCCAAGTCCTAGGCGGAGACGCTGAAGCTTTCTTT.

This chain links TRBV20-1 with TRBJ1-1; D unresolved. V was shortened by 3 bases and J by 1 base, with 3 bases between the two germline ends. Germline-derived CDR1 and CDR2 are DFQATT and SNEGSKA (reference sequence). CDR3 length: 11 amino acids. CDR3 in amino acids: CSASRNTEAFF. The CDR3 DNA follows: TGCAGTGCTAGCCGGAACACTGAAGCTTTCTTT.

The chain has TRBV7-6 and TRBJ2-7; 8 nucleotides line up with TRBD1. Germline V gives CDR1 SGHVS, CDR2 FNYEAQ. V was clipped by 5 bases and J by 2 bases; unmatched bases: 8. There are 15 residues in the CDR3. For the CDR3, the DNA is TGTGCCAGCAGCGCGGGACAGGCGGTCGCCTACGAGCAGTACTTC. It specifies CASSAGQAVAYEQYF.

The V call is TRBV2, the J call TRBJ1-1, with D perhaps TRBD1 (6 bases). This CDR3 comprises 11 residues. Germline V gene data show CDR1 as SNHLY and CDR2 as FYNNEI. CDR3 residues: CASAGGAEAFF. The DNA for the CDR3 is TGTGCTTCGGCGGGGGGCGCTGAAGCTTTCTTT.

The chain has TRBV29-1 and TRBJ2-1, with TRBD2 matching 9 bases. Germline CDR1 is SQVTM and CDR2 is ANQGSEA. The CDR3 spans 18 residues. Losses at the gene ends were 1 base for V and 7 bases for J; bases not matched to a gene: 17. CDR3 sequence reads: CSVEGWGRASGIANEQFF. The CDR3 DNA sequence: TGCAGCGTTGAAGGGTGGGGAAGGGCTAGCGGGATAGCAAATGAGCAGTTCTTC.